This T cell receptor (beta chain) was observed in a study of control samples from healthy donors and cancer patients. V was clipped by 0 bases and J by 5 bases, with 10 bases between them. The CDR3 length is 15 residues. The germline CDR1 and CDR2 sequences are MNHEY and SVGAGI. The repertoire was sequenced with immunoSEQ multiplex PCR; TCRdb's copy has only in-frame clones and lacks some. The profile covers 150,000 to 200,000 clones, with 90% to 95% appearing a single time and 1.5% taken by the ten largest. Material: blood. The receptor's source is a woman younger than 45 in good health. This chain connects TRBV6-5 to TRBJ1-4; a possible D gene is TRBD1 (6 bases). CDR3 sequence (DNA): TGTGCCAGCAGTTACTCGATCAGGGGCAATGAAAAACTGTTTTTT. Translation gives CASSYSIRGNEKLFF.